This passage covers 31 T cell receptor beta chains from one sample sequenced in a study of T cells in Graves' hyperthyroidism and ophthalmopathy. RNA transcripts yielded amplified TCR beta CDR3 regions. The study used the HTBI primer set for a first-round RT-PCR of the TCR CDR3. TCRdb analysed the multiplex PCR reads with MiXCR anew, one entry per CDR3 protein. This table has 490,000 or so distinct CDR3 sequences, about 20% appearing once. Sequencing used blood. The receptors derive from a woman between 65 and 79 years old with Graves' ophthalmopathy.

The chain is built from TRBV12-3 or TRBV12-4 and TRBJ2-5; 8 nucleotides match TRBD2. Trimming took 5 bases from V and 5 from J; bases not matched to a gene: 22. The CDR3 runs 19 residues. The CDR3 loop is CASSGVPGTRVAKRETQYF. The CDR3 coding sequence is TGTGCCAGCAGTGGGGTTCCGGGGACTAGAGTGGCCAAACGGGAGACCCAGTACTTC.

This clonotype has at least ten counts. The V call is TRBV29-1, the J call TRBJ1-1, with D perhaps TRBD1 (5 bases). In germline, CDR1 is SQVTM, CDR2 ANQGSEA. This CDR3 has 13 residues. V lost 1 base, J lost 2 bases, and 8 bases lay in between. This CDR3 is CSVEGRENTEAFF. The CDR3 nucleotides are TGCAGCGTTGAAGGCAGGGAAAACACTGAAGCTTTCTTT.

The chain employs TRBV7-3 and TRBJ2-1, with D perhaps matching TRBD2 (6 bases). Trimming took off 5 bases at V and 5 bases at J, with 16 bases between the two ends. Germline CDR1 SGHTA, CDR2 FQGTGA. The length of the CDR3 is 15 residues. This CDR3 is CASSGIADRNNEQFF. The CDR3, as DNA: TGTGCCAGCAGCGGAATAGCGGACCGAAACAATGAGCAGTTCTTC.

This clonotype was recorded a few times. This chain joins TRBV27 and TRBJ2-3; D gene uncertain. CDR3 length equals 13 residues. CDR1 is MNHEY and CDR2 is SMNVEV in the germline V gene (reference sequence). Deletions cut 3 bases from V and 6 bases from J, with 10 bases between. The CDR3 region is CASSFSGSDTQYF. Written as DNA, the CDR3 is TGTGCCAGCAGTTTCTCTGGTTCCGATACGCAGTATTTT.

CDR3 loop: CSVEDRYRGITGELFF. In DNA, the CDR3 is TGCAGCGTTGAAGATCGGTACAGGGGGATCACCGGGGAGCTGTTTTTT. This sequence joins TRBV29-1 and TRBJ2-2, with 8 nucleotides matching TRBD1. There are 16 residues in the CDR3. The trim removed 0 bases at V and 4 bases at J, leaving 7 bases unmatched. Germline-derived CDR1 and CDR2 are SQVTM and ANQGSEA.

This clonotype was seen ten or more times. This chain links TRBV20-1 with TRBJ1-1; TRBD1 aligns across 8 bases. This CDR3 contains 14 residues. V shed 5 bases and J 5 bases; nucleotides not matched to a gene: 10. CDR1 DFQATT and CDR2 SNEGSKA come from the germline V gene (reference sequence). The CDR3 loop is CSAAFTGGGTEAFF. CDR3 sequence (DNA): TGCAGTGCTGCCTTTACAGGGGGAGGAACTGAAGCTTTCTTT.

This clonotype has ten or more counts. The J gene is TRBJ1-2, the V gene TRBV2; 7 bases are a match to TRBD1. CDR1 is SNHLY, CDR2 FYNNEI, per germline. The junction had 6 bases not matched to a gene; V was cut back by 5 bases and J by 9 bases. CDR3 size: 12 residues. The CDR3 DNA follows: TGTGCCAGCAGTTGGACAGGCCAAAGCTACACCTTC. Residues: CASSWTGQSYTF.

With respect to this clonotype: A much larger clone sits a single nucleotide away, making a read error possible. This chain connects TRBV27 to TRBJ1-6; D uncertain. Germline V CDR1 and CDR2: MNHEY, SMNVEV (reference sequence). There are 14 residues in the CDR3. The CDR3 protein is CAGSLGPMGSPLHF. In DNA, the CDR3 is TGTGCCGGCAGCCTCGGCCCAATGGGTTCACCCCTCCACTTT.

This clonotype was recorded a few times. This chain joins TRBV2 and TRBJ1-1, with 7 bases that match TRBD1. Germline lookup yields CDR1 SNHLY and CDR2 FYNNEI. Trimming cost V 7 bases and J 7 bases; bases outside gene matches: 3. The CDR3 runs 11 residues. The CDR3 DNA reads as TGTGCCAGCACCCGGACAGGTGAAGCTTTCTTT. This gives the protein CASTRTGEAFF.

The rearrangement joins TRBV12-3 or TRBV12-4 to TRBJ1-2; D call uncertain. The ends were cut back, 3 bases at V and 4 bases at J, with 9 bases in the middle. The CDR3 length is 13 residues. The CDR3 coding sequence is TGTGCCAGCAGTTTTGAGGGAATCTATGGCTACACCTTC. As protein: CASSFEGIYGYTF.

The chain's CDR3 is CASSIQGTEAFF. The CDR3 coding sequence is TGTGCCAGCAGTATCCAGGGGACTGAAGCTTTCTTT. J is TRBJ1-1 and V is TRBV12-3 or TRBV12-4; D possibly corresponds to TRBD1 (6 bases). Trimming stripped 5 bases from V and 5 bases from J, with 9 bases between. This CDR3 region has 12 residues.

The V call is TRBV30, the J call TRBJ1-4; D ambiguous. Between the trimmed V and J ends, which lost 7 bases and 0 bases, there was a span of 12 bases. Germline lookup yields CDR1 GTSNPN and CDR2 SVGIG (reference sequence). There are 14 residues in the CDR3. CDR3 sequence reads: CASGEGATNEKLFF. The DNA for the CDR3 is TGTGCCTCAGGCGAGGGTGCAACTAATGAAAAACTGTTTTTT.

V and J are TRBV12-3 or TRBV12-4 and TRBJ2-7; the match to TRBD2 covers 9 bases. V dropped 7 bases and J dropped 9; count of bases not matched to a gene: 7. This CDR3 contains 12 residues. The CDR3 protein is CASKAGGSMQYF. The CDR3 region has the DNA TGTGCCAGCAAAGCGGGAGGTTCAATGCAGTACTTC.

This clonotype has more than one count but fewer than ten. The rearrangement joins TRBV20-1 to TRBJ2-7; D is unresolved. V lost 3 bases and J 7 bases, leaving 16 bases between the germline ends. CDR1 is DFQATT, CDR2 SNEGSKA, per germline (reference sequence). The length of the CDR3 is 13 residues. In nucleotides, the CDR3 is TGCAGTGCTAGGTCGGATTCCAAAAAGGAGCAGTACTTC. This translates into CSARSDSKKEQYF.

This clonotype was counted between two and nine times. V gene TRBV10-3 combines with J gene TRBJ1-1, with 9 positions matching TRBD1. This CDR3 has 13 amino acids. Trimming removed 6 bases from V and 4 bases from J; junction bases left unmatched: 3. CDR1 and CDR2 from the germline V gene are ENHRY and SYGVKD. The CDR3 protein is CAIRRDRVTEAFF. The DNA of the CDR3 is TGTGCCATCAGAAGGGACAGGGTCACTGAAGCTTTCTTT.

The chain uses TRBV9 and TRBJ1-1, with D perhaps matching TRBD1 (5 bases). CDR1 SGDLS and CDR2 YYNGEE come from the germline V gene. Trimming left V 3 bases short and J 2 bases short, with 14 bases between. The CDR3 has 15 amino acids. CDR3 sequence (DNA): TGTGCCAGCAGCGGGGGGAGCGTCTTAAACACTGAAGCTTTCTTT. Translation gives CASSGGSVLNTEAFF.

This clonotype showed up just a few times. The chain is built from TRBV12-3 or TRBV12-4 and TRBJ2-1; no clear D gene. V gave up 5 bases and J gave up 6 bases, with 8 bases separating them. The CDR3 totals 12 residues. CDR3 bases: TGTGCCAGCAGTCTCCCGGGCAATGAGCAGTTCTTC. Amino acids: CASSLPGNEQFF.

This clonotype came up many times. The CDR3 protein is CASSSPRMNTEAFF. CDR3 in DNA: TGTGCCAGCAGTAGTCCACGGATGAACACTGAAGCTTTCTTT. The rearrangement links TRBV28 to TRBJ1-1; D is uncertain. Germline V gene sequence: CDR1 MDHEN, CDR2 SYDVKM. Trimming shortened V by 5 bases and J by 0 bases, and 10 bases separated the two germline ends. The CDR3 is 14 residues long. Using reference TRBV28 and TRBJ1-1 for the parts outside the CDR3, the full variable domain is DVKVTQSSRYLVKRTGEKVFLECVQDMDHENMFWYRQDPGLGLRLIYFSYDVKMKEKGDIPEGYSVSREKKERFSLILESASTNQTSMYLCASSSPRMNTEAFFGQGTRLTVV.

This chain joins TRBV10-3 and TRBJ2-1; 11 bases are a match to TRBD2. Per the germline V gene, CDR1 is ENHRY and CDR2 is SYGVKD. The V and J ends lost 4 bases and 9 bases, in that order; junction bases with no gene match: 20. This CDR3 region has 19 residues. CDR3 bases: TGTGCCATCAGTGTCCTACTAGCGGGAGTGGGGAAACAGACAGGTGAGCAGTTCTTC. Protein product: CAISVLLAGVGKQTGEQFF.

This clonotype was counted once. This may arise from a read error, as a much more abundant clone is one base away. The V and J genes are TRBV7-2 and TRBJ2-1; D might be TRBD1 (6 bases). Germline CDR1 SGHTA, CDR2 FQGNSA. This CDR3 comprises 14 residues. The CDR3 sequence is CVSSSQGWVNEQFF. The CDR3, as DNA: TGTGTCAGCAGCTCTCAGGGGTGGGTCAATGAGCAGTTCTTC. The full variable domain, completed using reference TRBV7-2 and TRBJ2-1, is GAGVSQSPSNKVTEKGKDVELRCDPISGHTALYWYRQSLGQGLEFLIYFQGNSAPDKSGLPSDRFSAERTGGSVSTLTIQRTQQEDSAVYLCVSSSQGWVNEQFFGPGTRLTVL.

This clonotype was seen more than once but under ten times. J is TRBJ1-5 and V is TRBV14, with unresolved D. V was clipped by 2 bases and J by 3 bases, with 5 bases between them. The CDR3 consists of 13 residues. Germline loops: CDR1 SGHDN, CDR2 FVKESK. CDR3 loop: CASSQQLNQPQHF. The DNA of the CDR3 is TGTGCCAGCAGCCAACAGCTCAATCAGCCCCAGCATTTT.

The rearrangement joins TRBV20-1 to TRBJ1-2; D remains ambiguous. The V and J ends lost 4 bases and 5 bases respectively, with 8 bases between them. CDR1 and CDR2 from the germline V gene are DFQATT and SNEGSKA (reference sequence). The CDR3 runs 11 residues. CDR3 loop: CSATGPYGYTF. CDR3 DNA sequence: TGCAGTGCTACCGGACCTTATGGCTACACCTTC.

This clonotype showed up many times. The rearrangement links TRBV28 to TRBJ2-7, with D perhaps matching TRBD1 (5 bases). The germline CDR1 and CDR2 sequences are MDHEN and SYDVKM. The V end was cut by 3 bases, the J end by 2 bases, with 5 bases between. The CDR3 spans 12 residues. The CDR3 here is CASSLTAYEQYF. The CDR3 DNA is TGTGCCAGCAGTTTGACAGCCTACGAGCAGTACTTC.

This clonotype has at least ten counts. The chain joins TRBV7-8 to TRBJ2-1; either TRBD1 or TRBD2 may supply D (5 bases each). This CDR3 spans 16 amino acids. The V gene lost 5 bases and the J gene lost 7 bases, with 21 bases spanning the gap. CDR1 and CDR2 from the germline V gene are SGHVS and FQNEAQ. As DNA, the CDR3 is TGTGCCAGCAGCCATCCGTCCGGGGCGAATACGAATGAGCAGTTCTTC. Encoded protein: CASSHPSGANTNEQFF.

This clonotype was found many times. The chain joins TRBV28 to TRBJ2-7; 7 bases align to TRBD1. The germline V gene encodes CDR1 MDHEN and CDR2 SYDVKM. V gave up 5 bases and J gave up 2 bases; unmatched junction bases: 9. CDR3 size: 15 residues. CDR3 residues: CASSPPGQPTYEQYF. In DNA, the CDR3 is TGTGCCAGCAGTCCCCCGGGACAGCCGACCTACGAGCAGTACTTC.

The chain employs TRBV18 and TRBJ2-7; D unresolved. CDR3 length: 12 residues. V was trimmed by 3 bases and J by 6 bases, leaving 9 bases between them. Germline V CDR1 and CDR2: KGHSH, LQKENI. CDR3 residues: CASSPDLGEQYF. DNA of the CDR3: TGTGCCAGCTCACCCGATCTTGGCGAGCAGTACTTC.

The chain joins TRBV6-1 to TRBJ2-1; 12 nucleotides align to TRBD2. CDR3 length: 15 residues. CDR1 MNHNS and CDR2 SASEGT come from the germline V gene. The trim removed 8 bases at V and 4 bases at J, leaving 6 bases unmatched. DNA of the CDR3: TGTGCCAGCCAGACTAGCGGGAGATCATACAATGAGCAGTTCTTC. This encodes CASQTSGRSYNEQFF.

This clonotype occurred a few times. The rearrangement joins TRBV6-1 to TRBJ2-1, with D unclear. The V gene's germline CDR1 is MNHNS and CDR2 SASEGT. V gave up 8 bases and J gave up 8 bases, with 10 bases separating them. This CDR3 is 11 amino acids long. The CDR3 region is CASQGLHEQFF. For the CDR3, the DNA is TGTGCCAGCCAAGGCCTGCATGAGCAGTTCTTC.

The rearrangement uses TRBV4-1 and TRBJ1-2; 8 positions agree with TRBD1. The germline CDR1 and CDR2 sequences are MGHRA and YSYEKL. The CDR3 runs 15 residues. With V trimmed by 4 bases and J by 8 bases, 12 bases remained unmatched. The CDR3 sequence: CASSLPGQGAQGYTF. The DNA for the CDR3 is TGCGCCAGCAGCCTCCCCGGGCAGGGGGCGCAAGGCTACACCTTC.

V is TRBV6-1 and J is TRBJ1-2, with D tentatively TRBD1 (6 bases). The CDR3 totals 14 residues. The germline V gene encodes CDR1 MNHNS and CDR2 SASEGT. Trimming shortened V by 4 bases and J by 7 bases, and 16 bases separated the two germline ends. The CDR3 DNA follows: TGTGCCAGCAGTGCAGACCAGGGGTTCGGTGGCTACACCTTC. Its translation is CASSADQGFGGYTF.

The chain has TRBV7-3 and TRBJ2-7, with D tentatively TRBD1 or TRBD2 (7 bases each). CDR3 length equals 15 residues. Between the trimmed V and J ends, which lost 0 bases and 4 bases, there was a span of 13 bases. Germline values: CDR1 SGHTA, CDR2 FQGTGA. In DNA form, the CDR3 reads TGTGCCAGCAGCTTAACGCTCCAGGGGGGGTACGAGCAGTACTTC. Translation gives CASSLTLQGGYEQYF. Full variable domain (remainder filled in from reference TRBV7-3 and TRBJ2-7): GAGVSQTPSNKVTEKGKYVELRCDPISGHTALYWYRQSLGQGPEFLIYFQGTGAADDSGLPNDRFFAVRPEGSVSTLKIQRTERGDSAVYLCASSLTLQGGYEQYFGPGTRLTVT.